One and the same sample provided the 10 T cell receptor beta chains below, sequenced in a study of T cells in Graves' hyperthyroidism and ophthalmopathy. There were TCR beta CDR3 regions amplified from RNA transcripts. HTBI primers drove first-round RT-PCR of the TCR CDR3. MiXCR, applied by TCRdb to the multiplex PCR reads, yields one record per CDR3 protein. Of around 600,000 distinct CDR3 sequences listed, around 16% are singletons. Sequencing was performed on blood. The receptor source for this set is a middle-aged woman with Graves' ophthalmopathy.

V and J are TRBV7-9 and TRBJ1-3; no clear D gene. Germline CDR1 and CDR2: SEHNR and FQNEAQ (reference sequence). V dropped 5 bases and J dropped 0 bases, with 11 bases sitting between them. The CDR3 is 15 amino acids. The CDR3 loop reads CASSPRLPSGNTIYF. The CDR3 nucleotides are TGTGCCAGCAGCCCCCGTCTCCCCTCTGGAAACACCATATATTTT.

In its sample, this clonotype was seen once. The J gene is TRBJ2-2, the V gene TRBV10-3; D not certain. The CDR3 length is 13 residues. Trimming removed 7 bases at V and 0 bases at J, with 6 bases between. The germline V gene has CDR1 ENHRY and CDR2 SYGVKD. The CDR3 is CAITETNTGELFF. The CDR3, as DNA: TGTGCCATCACTGAAACGAACACCGGGGAGCTGTTTTTT.

Only one count was recorded for this clonotype. V and J are TRBV2 and TRBJ2-1; 10 nucleotides match TRBD2. The CDR3 has 18 amino acids. Germline trimming cut 6 bases from V and 4 bases from J; bases unmatched to any gene: 15. In germline, CDR1 is SNHLY, CDR2 FYNNEI. CDR3 loop: CASRWLAGVGGLYNEQFF. The CDR3 coding sequence is TGTGCCAGCAGGTGGCTAGCGGGAGTGGGGGGGCTATACAATGAGCAGTTCTTC.

This clonotype has a count of ten or more. The chain carries TRBV30 and TRBJ1-5, with D uncertain. Germline V gives CDR1 GTSNPN, CDR2 SVGIG (reference sequence). This CDR3 is 13 amino acids long. Trimming stripped 2 bases from V and 3 bases from J, with 8 bases between. DNA for the CDR3: TGTGCCTGGAGTTCCCTCGACAATCAGCCCCAGCATTTT. Translating gives CAWSSLDNQPQHF.

The V call is TRBV7-8, the J call TRBJ1-2; D unclear. Germline CDR1 SGHVS, CDR2 FQNEAQ. Trimming stripped 3 bases from V and 3 bases from J, with 11 bases between. This CDR3 contains 14 residues. The CDR3 sequence: CASSFRRFDYGYTF. The CDR3 DNA reads TGTGCCAGCAGCTTCAGGCGGTTTGACTATGGCTACACCTTC.

Comments on this clonotype: The CDR3 does not close with the conserved phenylalanine or tryptophan, likely indicating a read error. This chain links TRBV7-9 with TRBJ2-3; the D gene could be TRBD1 or TRBD2 (5 bases each). Per germline, CDR1 SEHNR and CDR2 FQNEAQ (reference sequence). The CDR3 has 14 amino acids. The CDR3 nucleotides are TGTGCCAGCAGCTTATTCGCTAGCACAGGTACGCAGTATCTT. Its protein product is CASSLFASTGTQYL.

The chain uses TRBV28 and TRBJ1-2, with TRBD1 identical over 8 bases. In germline, CDR1 is MDHEN, CDR2 SYDVKM. V shed 4 bases, J shed 5 bases, and the junction held 18 bases outside the gene matches. CDR3 length: 18 residues. The CDR3 reads CASSSSTGGPTVPYGYTF. The CDR3 DNA sequence: TGTGCCAGCAGTTCAAGTACAGGGGGGCCCACCGTCCCATATGGCTACACCTTC.

This clonotype occurred many times. This rearrangement joins TRBV2 to TRBJ2-1; TRBD1 is a possible D gene (6 bases). V was shortened by 7 bases and J by 4 bases, with 17 bases between the two germline ends. Germline values: CDR1 SNHLY, CDR2 FYNNEI. This CDR3 is built from 15 residues. CDR3 sequence: CASNPDTGPYNEQFF. Written as DNA, the CDR3 is TGTGCCAGCAACCCCGACACAGGGCCTTACAATGAGCAGTTCTTC.

The sample holds a few counts of this clonotype. The gene calls are TRBV7-2 and TRBJ2-3; 9 bases fit TRBD2. This CDR3 is built from 16 residues. The V and J ends lost 0 bases and 4 bases, in that order; junction bases with no gene match: 5. Germline V gene data show CDR1 as SGHTA and CDR2 as FQGNSA. The chain's CDR3 is CASSLAAGGLADTQYF. The CDR3 nucleotides read TGTGCCAGCAGCTTAGCGGCGGGGGGGTTAGCAGATACGCAGTATTTT.

J is TRBJ2-7 and V is TRBV27; TRBD2 agrees at 9 bases. This CDR3 is 14 amino acids long. After removal of 6 bases from V and 4 bases from J, the junction contained 7 bases not matched to a gene. Per the germline V gene, CDR1 is MNHEY and CDR2 is SMNVEV (reference sequence). The CDR3 here is CASSIAGGEYEQYF. The CDR3, as DNA: TGTGCCAGCAGCATCGCGGGAGGGGAATACGAGCAGTACTTC.